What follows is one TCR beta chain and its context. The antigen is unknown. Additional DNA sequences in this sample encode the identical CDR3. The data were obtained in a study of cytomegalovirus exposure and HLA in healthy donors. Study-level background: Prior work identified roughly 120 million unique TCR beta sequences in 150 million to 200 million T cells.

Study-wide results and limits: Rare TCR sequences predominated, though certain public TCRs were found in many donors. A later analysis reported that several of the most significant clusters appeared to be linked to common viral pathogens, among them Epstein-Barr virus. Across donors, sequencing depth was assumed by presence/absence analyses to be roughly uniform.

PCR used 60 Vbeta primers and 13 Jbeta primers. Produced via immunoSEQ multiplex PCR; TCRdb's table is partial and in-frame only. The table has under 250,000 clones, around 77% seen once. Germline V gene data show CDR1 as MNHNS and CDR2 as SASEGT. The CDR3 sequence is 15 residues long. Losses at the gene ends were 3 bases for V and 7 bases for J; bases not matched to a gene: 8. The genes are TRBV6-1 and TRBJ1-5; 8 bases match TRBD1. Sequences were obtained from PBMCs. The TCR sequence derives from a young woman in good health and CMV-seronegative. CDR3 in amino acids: CASSDRQGLNQPQHF. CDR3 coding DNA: TGTGCCAGCAGTGACAGACAGGGGTTAAACCAGCCCCAGCATTTT.